Sequencing of this TCR beta chain was carried out in a study of regulatory T cells in long-lasting Graves disease. Time point reported: newly diagnosed GD, antithyroid drugs for less than 3 months. The authors made the TCR library using RNA they extracted from PBMCs. V lost 4 bases to trimming and J lost 3 bases, with 13 bases between them. The CDR3 spans 15 residues. In germline, CDR1 is SGHTA, CDR2 FQGTGA. CDR3-region Arm-PCR and iRepertoire HTBI primers produced the TCR beta libraries. TCRdb independently ran MiXCR on the multiplex PCR reads; one entry per CDR3 protein. Of hundreds of thousands of distinct CDR3 sequences listed, roughly a sixth are singletons. The data were also submitted as part of a second study, on T cells in Graves' hyperthyroidism and ophthalmopathy.

The source was peripheral blood mononuclear cells (PBMCs), collected at new diagnosis, from a patient treated with antithyroid drugs. This chain connects TRBV7-3 to TRBJ1-3; weak D call: TRBD1 (6 bases). This receptor was obtained from a man aged 40-50 years with Graves disease. CDR3 in DNA: TGTGCCAGCAGCTCCAGGGGTTTAGGTGGAAACACCATATATTTT. Protein product: CASSSRGLGGNTIYF.